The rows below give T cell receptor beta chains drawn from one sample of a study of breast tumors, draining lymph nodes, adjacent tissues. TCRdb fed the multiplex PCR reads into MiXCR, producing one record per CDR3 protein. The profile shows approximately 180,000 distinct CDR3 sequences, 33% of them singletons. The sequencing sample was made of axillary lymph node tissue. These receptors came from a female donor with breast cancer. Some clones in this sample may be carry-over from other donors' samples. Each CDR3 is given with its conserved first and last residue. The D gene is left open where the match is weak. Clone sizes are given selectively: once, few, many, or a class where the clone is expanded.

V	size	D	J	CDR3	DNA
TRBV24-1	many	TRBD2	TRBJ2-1	CATTQGGSSEQFF	TGTGCCACCACCCAAGGCGGGAGTAGTGAGCAGTTCTTC
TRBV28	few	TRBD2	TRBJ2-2	CASSFLAGTTGELFF	TGTGCCAGCAGTTTTCTAGCGGGCACGACCGGGGAGCTGTTTTTT
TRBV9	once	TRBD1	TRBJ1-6	CASSPSDRGHYPLHF	TGTGCCAGCAGCCCGTCGGACAGGGGGCATTATCCCCTCCACTTT
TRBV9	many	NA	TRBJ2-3	CASGRRDTQYF	TGTGCCAGCGGCCGGAGGGATACGCAGTATTTT
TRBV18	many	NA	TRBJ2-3	CASSPVEAQAENTDTQYF	TGTGCCAGCTCACCGGTAGAAGCTCAGGCGGAAAACACAGATACGCAGTATTTT
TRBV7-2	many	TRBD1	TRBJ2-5	CASSLVGTGGKETQYF	TGTGCCAGCAGCTTAGTCGGGACAGGGGGCAAAGAGACCCAGTACTTC
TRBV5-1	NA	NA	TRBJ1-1	CASRIVPDTEAFF	TGCGCCAGCCGTATAGTCCCAGACACTGAAGCTTTCTTT
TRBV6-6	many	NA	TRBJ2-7	CASSYGAPSYEQYF	TGTGCCAGCAGTTATGGGGCACCCTCCTACGAGCAGTACTTC
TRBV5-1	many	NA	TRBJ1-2	CASSLEGPEYYTF	TGCGCCAGCAGCTTGGAAGGCCCCGAATACTACACCTTC
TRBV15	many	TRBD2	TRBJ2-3	CATSREAGDGPDTQYF	TGTGCCACCAGCAGAGAAGCGGGAGATGGACCAGATACGCAGTATTTT
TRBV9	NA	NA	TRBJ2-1	CASSSSSGTGVHNEQFF	TGTGCCAGCAGCTCGAGCTCCGGGACTGGCGTTCACAATGAGCAGTTCTTC
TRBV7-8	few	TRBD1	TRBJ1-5	CASSLRQGSNQPQHF	TGTGCCAGCAGCTTACGACAGGGGAGCAATCAGCCCCAGCATTTT
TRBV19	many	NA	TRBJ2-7	CATSGSHEQYF	TGTGCCACCTCGGGGAGCCACGAGCAGTACTTC
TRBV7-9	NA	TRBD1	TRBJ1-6	CASSSEGTGASPLHF	TGTGCCAGCAGCTCCGAGGGGACAGGGGCTTCACCCCTCCACTTT
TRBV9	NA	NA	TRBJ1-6	CASSSGGAQNSPLHF	TGTGCCAGCAGTAGCGGGGGGGCGCAAAATTCACCCCTCCACTTT
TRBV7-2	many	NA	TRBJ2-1	CASTGASNNEQFF	TGTGCCAGCACGGGGGCCAGCAACAATGAGCAGTTCTTC
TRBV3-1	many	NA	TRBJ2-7	CASSHLRSSYEQYF	TGTGCCAGCAGCCACCTACGGAGCTCCTACGAGCAGTACTTC
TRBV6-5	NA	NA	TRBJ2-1	CASSHPGYEQFF	TGTGCCAGCAGTCACCCGGGATATGAGCAGTTCTTC
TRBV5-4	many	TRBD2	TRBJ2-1	CASSYSGGFGNEQFF	TGTGCCAGCAGCTATAGCGGGGGGTTTGGCAATGAGCAGTTCTTC
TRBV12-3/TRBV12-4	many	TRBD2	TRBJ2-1	CASTPRTSAHEQFF	TGTGCCAGCACCCCTAGGACTAGCGCCCATGAGCAGTTCTTC
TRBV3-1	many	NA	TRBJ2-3	CASSPPGTSTDTQYF	TGTGCCAGCAGCCCACCCGGGACTAGCACAGATACGCAGTATTTT
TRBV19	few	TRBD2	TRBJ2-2	CASSIDNTGTSGSGELFF	TGTGCCAGTAGTATAGACAATACAGGGACTAGCGGTTCCGGGGAGCTGTTTTTT
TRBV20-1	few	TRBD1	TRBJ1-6	CSANDRDSRNSPLHF	TGCAGTGCAAACGACAGGGACAGTCGCAATTCACCCCTCCACTTT
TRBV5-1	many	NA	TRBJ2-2	CASSPGVLGGTGELFF	TGCGCCAGCAGCCCGGGGGTCCTCGGGGGTACCGGGGAGCTGTTTTTT
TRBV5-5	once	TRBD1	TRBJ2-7	CASSWTGPPYEQYF	TGTGCCAGCAGCTGGACAGGGCCCCCCTACGAGCAGTACTTC
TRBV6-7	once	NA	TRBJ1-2	CASSHSPRGGLYGYTF	TGTGCCAGCAGTCACTCCCCACGGGGGGGTCTCTATGGCTACACCTTC
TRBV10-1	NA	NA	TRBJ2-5	CASSIGRGETQCF	TGCGCCAGCAGCATTGGACGAGGCGAGACCCAGTGCTTC
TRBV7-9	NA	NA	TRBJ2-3	CASSFTSSFTDTQYF	TGTGCCAGCAGCTTCACTAGCAGCTTCACAGATACGCAGTATTTT
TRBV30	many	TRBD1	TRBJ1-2	CAWSGTGHYGYTF	TGTGCCTGGTCCGGGACAGGACACTATGGCTACACCTTC
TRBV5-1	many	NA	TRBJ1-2	CASSLEQGSYGYTF	TGCGCCAGCAGCTTGGAACAGGGTTCCTATGGCTACACCTTC
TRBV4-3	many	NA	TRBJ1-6	CASSRDPEDSPLHF	TGCGCCAGCAGCCGGGACCCGGAGGATTCACCCCTCCACTTT
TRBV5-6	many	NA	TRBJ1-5	CASSARGQPQHF	TGTGCCAGCAGCGCTCGGGGGCAGCCCCAGCATTTT
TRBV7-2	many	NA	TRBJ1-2	CASSSVGARSGYTF	TGTGCCAGCAGCTCGGTGGGGGCCAGGAGTGGCTACACCTTC
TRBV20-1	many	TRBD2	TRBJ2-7	CSAVAGGTYEQYF	TGCAGTGCAGTAGCGGGGGGAACCTACGAGCAGTACTTC
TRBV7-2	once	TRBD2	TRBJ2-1	CASSLTIAGGREQFF	TGTGCCAGCAGCTTAACAATAGCGGGAGGCCGTGAGCAGTTCTTC
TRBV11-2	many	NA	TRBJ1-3	CASSSPSSGNTIYF	TGTGCCAGCAGCTCCCCGAGCTCTGGAAACACCATATATTTT
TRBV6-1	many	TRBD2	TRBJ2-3	CASSPRTSGSTDTQYF	TGTGCCAGCAGTCCTCGGACTAGCGGGAGCACAGATACGCAGTATTTT
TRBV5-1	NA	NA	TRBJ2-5	CASGGMTQYF	TGCGCCAGCGGGGGAATGACCCAGTACTTC
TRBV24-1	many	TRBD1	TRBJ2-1	CATRLGQGIEQFF	TGTGCCACCCGCCTGGGACAGGGAATAGAGCAGTTCTTC
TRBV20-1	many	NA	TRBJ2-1	CSAPGDRANEQFF	TGCAGTGCCCCGGGAGACAGGGCGAATGAGCAGTTCTTC
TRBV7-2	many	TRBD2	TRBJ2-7	CASSKEWGTTYEQYF	TGTGCCAGCAGTAAGGAGTGGGGGACTACCTACGAGCAGTACTTC
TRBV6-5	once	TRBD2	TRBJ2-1	CASSYTPTSGGYNEQFF	TGTGCCAGCAGCTACACCCCGACTAGCGGAGGGTACAATGAGCAGTTCTTC
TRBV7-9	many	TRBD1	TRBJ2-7	CASSIPEGQGIHEQYF	TGTGCCAGCTCCATACCCGAGGGACAGGGGATCCACGAGCAGTACTTC
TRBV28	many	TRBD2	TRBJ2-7	CASLPGERLAGGREYF	TGTGCCAGCCTTCCCGGGGAGAGGCTAGCGGGGGGGCGGGAGTACTTC
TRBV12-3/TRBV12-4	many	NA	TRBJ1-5	CASSGGLNQPQHF	TGTGCCAGCAGTGGGGGGCTGAATCAGCCCCAGCATTTT
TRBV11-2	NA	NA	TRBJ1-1	CASSTEQRNTEAFF	TGTGCCAGCAGCACCGAACAGAGGAACACTGAAGCTTTCTTT
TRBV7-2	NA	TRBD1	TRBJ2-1	CASSLGQGWDEQFF	TGTGCCAGCAGCTTAGGACAGGGATGGGATGAGCAGTTCTTC
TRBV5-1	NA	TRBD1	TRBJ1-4	CASSPRTGDEKLFF	TGCGCCAGCAGCCCAAGGACAGGGGATGAAAAACTGTTTTTT
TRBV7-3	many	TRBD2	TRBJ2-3	CASSPRGGGAPDTQYF	TGTGCCAGCAGCCCTCGGGGCGGGGGGGCCCCAGATACGCAGTATTTT
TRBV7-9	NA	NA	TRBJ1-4	CASSTDSGLGEKLFF	TGTGCCAGCAGCACGGACTCAGGGTTGGGGGAAAAACTGTTTTTT
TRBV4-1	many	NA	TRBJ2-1	CASSPRDTYNEQFF	TGCGCCAGCAGCCCGCGGGACACTTACAATGAGCAGTTCTTC
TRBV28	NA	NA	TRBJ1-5	CASRPGTSSNQPQHF	TGTGCCAGCAGACCTGGGACGTCTAGCAATCAGCCCCAGCATTTT
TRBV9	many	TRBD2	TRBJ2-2	CASSLRTSGSRTPNTGELFF	TGTGCCAGCAGTCTCAGGACTAGCGGGAGCCGGACCCCGAACACCGGGGAGCTGTTTTTT
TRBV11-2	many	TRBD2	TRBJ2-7	CASSLELAGSYEQYF	TGTGCCAGCAGCTTAGAACTAGCGGGTTCCTACGAGCAGTACTTC